The 2 T cell receptor beta chains below were found in one sample sequenced in a study of glioma-infiltrating T cells after dendritic cell vaccination. Time point reported: after dendritic cell vaccination, including at tumor progression/relapse. TCRdb keeps only in-frame clones here, not all; method: immunoSEQ multiplex PCR. Of 100,000 or so clones in the sample, approximately 84% were seen once. The sample in question was blood, obtained after dendritic cell vaccination. Every receptor here comes from a human donor with glioblastoma.

CDR3 DNA sequence: TGTGCCAGCACCTCGGGTCACAATGAGCAGTTCTTC. This encodes CASTSGHNEQFF. The chain combines TRBV2 with TRBJ2-1, with unresolved D. V lost 7 bases and J 5 bases, leaving 9 bases between the germline ends. Germline V gene sequence: CDR1 SNHLY, CDR2 FYNNEI. The length of the CDR3 is 12 residues. The full variable domain, its missing parts supplied by reference TRBV2 and TRBJ2-1, is EPEVTQTPSHQVTQMGQEVILRCVPISNHLYFYWYRQILGQKVEFLVSFYNNEISEKSEIFDDQFSVERPDGSNFTLKIRSTKLEDSAMYFCASTSGHNEQFFGPGTRLTVL.

This chain's CDR3 is CASSPTSGRASLTEQYF. The CDR3 coding sequence is TGTGCCAGTAGCCCGACTAGCGGGAGGGCCTCTCTAACGGAGCAGTACTTC. The genes are TRBV19 and TRBJ2-7, with 14 bases identical to TRBD2. CDR1 is LNHDA and CDR2 is SQIVND in the germline V gene (reference sequence). The V segment lost 6 bases and the J segment 7 bases; nucleotides outside the gene matches: 14. This CDR3 spans 17 amino acids.